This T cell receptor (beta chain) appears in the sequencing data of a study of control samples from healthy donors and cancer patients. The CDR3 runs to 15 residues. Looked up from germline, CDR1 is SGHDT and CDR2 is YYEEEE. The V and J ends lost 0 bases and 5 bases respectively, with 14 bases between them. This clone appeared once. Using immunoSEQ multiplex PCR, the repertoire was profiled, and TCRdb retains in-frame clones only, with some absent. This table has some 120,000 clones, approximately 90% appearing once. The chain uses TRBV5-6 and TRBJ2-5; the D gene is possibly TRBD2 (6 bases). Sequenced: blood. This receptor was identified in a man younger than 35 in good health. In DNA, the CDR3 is TGTGCCAGCAGCTTGGAGGTGGGGGGTGCCGAGACCCAGTACTTC. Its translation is CASSLEVGGAETQYF.